The following is a T cell receptor beta chain sequence with its context. The antigen it binds to is not known. No per-base quality is available; no much larger clone lies one base away. The CDR3 regions of human TCRbeta chains were analyzed by immunosequencing. As for how the authors treated the data: Repertoire TCRs were matched against a reference library of SARS-CoV-2-specific TCRs generated with the MIRA antigen-specificity platform. Breadth was defined as the fraction of unique TCRs that were SARS-CoV-2-associated, and depth was defined as the fraction of total T cells that were SARS-CoV-2-associated. Using the MIRA data, every spike-specific TCR was mapped to the spike region that the TCR reacted to and assigned to either a CD4 or a CD8 class. Log10-transformed breadth and depth values were compared by one-way ANOVA with Sidak's multiple comparisons tests. TCRdb re-hosts the immuneACCESS table, in-frame sequences only. Its copies lack some clones; in the studies checked, an unresolved V gene accounts for under half of them, and the cause for the rest is not known. V and J calls and clone size come straight from that table; D and trimming were deduced from the DNA. Across this sample there are 150,000 or so clones, with around 90% seen only once. Roughly 5% of the sample belongs to the ten largest clones.

Trimming leaves V shorter by 5 bases and J shorter by 3 bases, with the junction holding 6 bases beyond the gene matches. The cysteine opens and the phenylalanine closes a CDR3 of 14 amino acids. Here the CDR3 DNA is all that survives: 42 bases in frame from base 1. The germline V gene supplies CDR1 MGHDK and CDR2 SYGVNS. The data are from a study of T cell responses to AZD1222 COVID-19 vaccine (dated by TCRdb to the early 2020s). In the study overall: AZD1222 recipients given second doses at about 4 weeks or at about 12 weeks were pooled, since spike-specific TCR depth and breadth were not found to differ between the two schedules. TCR sequencing covered fewer than 250 trial participants: roughly 200 given two doses of AZD1222 and 26 given two doses of MenACWY control vaccine. Trial participants were enrolled into age subgroups of 18-55, 56-69 and 70-plus years, which contained approximately 150, 28 and 58 TCR-sequenced participants, respectively.

On the study overall, not on this receptor specifically: CD4 TCRs associated with the vaccine covered the entire spike protein, and the dominant responses were in regions 160-218 and 743-854. After two AZD1222 doses, both the breadth and the depth of spike-specific TCRs were significantly higher than at day 0 and than in MenACWY recipients. Nearly half of unique spike-specific TCRs reportedly recognized epitopes outside regions mutated in the B.1.351 and B.1.1.7 variants. In the small 56-69-year group, the increase in depth fell short of significance, most likely because of low power. Because no samples from the day 14 peak response were available, repertoires could be characterized only after the peak T cell response. Conclusions about previously exposed vaccinees were limited because only a handful of AZD1222 recipients were SARS-CoV-2 seropositive at baseline. Participants were mostly white British, with more females than males. The authors suggested clonal diversity may have been underestimated.

The intended sense of this specimen's time point label: baseline before first vaccination. Samples from vaccinated people were obtained from the UK trials COV001 and COV002, which included a single-blind randomized controlled phase 2/3 trial of AZD1222 (ChAdOx1 nCoV-19) in healthy adults. For TCRbeta chain sequencing, PBMC samples from trial participants were taken at day 0 and at day 28 after the second dose. This sample comprised peripheral blood, obtained on day 0 of AZD1222 vaccination. Recombination connected TRBV25-1 to TRBJ2-7, with 8 bases matching TRBD1. The source of this sequence is an adult in good health. The CDR3 region: CASSRTDRGYEQYF. The DNA reads TGTGCCAGCAGTAGGACAGACAGGGGCTACGAGCAGTACTTC.